The present TCR beta chain was sequenced within a study of blood T cell repertoires in COVID-19. About the research overall: Samples came from the United States, Italy and Spain, spanning acute and convalescent COVID-19. PBMCs, B-cell-depleted T cells, or T cells provided the cDNA or gDNA that made up the material.

CDR3 length equals 16 residues. V lost 6 bases, J lost 5 bases, and 13 bases stayed unmatched. CDR1 LNHDA and CDR2 SQIVND come from the germline V gene (reference sequence). Ages ranged from about 18 to 89 years, with residence in fewer than 25 US areas. Authors' analysis steps: Using reference gene primer amplification, nucleated cell counts were estimated. Here immunoSEQ multiplex PCR was the method, and the copy in TCRdb shows in-frame clones only, minus some. The DNA was the basis for D and trimming; V, J and clone size are from that table. The sample has roughly 160,000 clones, over 70% seen once.

The sequencing sample was made of PBMCs or T cells enriched from blood (not recorded which). The sequence derives from a woman in her sixties or seventies who had recovered from COVID-19. This sequence joins TRBV19 and TRBJ1-5, with 7 bases identical to TRBD1. CDR3 sequence reads: CASRGGRRQGHQPQHF. In DNA form, the CDR3 reads TGTGCCAGTAGAGGAGGGAGAAGACAGGGACATCAGCCCCAGCATTTT. The full variable domain, rest sourced from reference TRBV19 and TRBJ1-5, is DGGITQSPKYLFRKEGQNVTLSCEQNLNHDAMYWYRQDPGQGLRLIYYSQIVNDFQKGDIAEGYSVSREKKESFPLTVTSAQKNPTAFYLCASRGGRRQGHQPQHFGDGTRLSIL.